This T cell receptor (beta chain) was observed in a study of blood T cell repertoires in COVID-19. Study summary: COVID-19 samples from acute and convalescent phases originated in the United States, Italy and Spain. The cDNA or gDNA used as material had been derived from T cells, B-cell-depleted T cells, or PBMCs.

Per the original data handling: For nucleated cells, counts were estimated from reference gene primer amplification. Method: immunoSEQ multiplex PCR; TCRdb's copy keeps in-frame clones and lacks some. The DNA gave D and trimming, while V, J and clone size come from that table. There are tens of thousands of clones in the sample; 76% occur only once, and roughly 7.3% lies in the top ten. This CDR3 spans 16 amino acids. Germline CDR1 and CDR2: LGHDT and YNNKEL (reference sequence). With V trimmed by 2 bases and J by 4 bases, 8 bases remained unmatched. The clonotype originates from a man in his 70s with acute or convalescent COVID-19. The rearrangement uses TRBV3-1 (or the pseudogene TRBV3-2) and TRBJ1-5, with 7 bases that match TRBD1. Sequencing input: peripheral blood. CDR3 in amino acids: CASSQHKQGLNQPQHF. The CDR3 DNA follows: TGTGCCAGCAGCCAACATAAACAGGGGTTGAATCAGCCCCAGCATTTT.